One and the same sample provided the 25 T cell receptor beta chains below, sequenced in a study of blood T cell repertoires in COVID-19. Libraries were prepared by immunoSEQ multiplex PCR; TCRdb keeps only in-frame clonotypes and omits some of them. Of more than 400,000 clones in the sample, 90% were seen once. The material sequenced was PBMCs or T cells enriched from blood (not recorded which). The source is a man younger than 35 who had recovered from COVID-19.

The genes are TRBV7-9 and TRBJ2-1; weak D call: TRBD2 (6 bases). The V end lost 3 bases, the J end lost 5 bases, and 11 bases lay between the germline ends. CDR1 and CDR2 (germline): SEHNR, FQNEAQ (reference sequence). This CDR3 comprises 14 residues. The DNA for the CDR3 is TGTGCCAGCAGCTTCCCTAGCGAAGACAATGAGCAGTTCTTC. Amino acids: CASSFPSEDNEQFF.

The chain has TRBV19 and TRBJ1-5; possibly TRBD1 for D (6 bases). Trimming left V 2 bases short and J 5 bases short, with 10 bases between. The CDR3 has 14 residues. CDR1 is LNHDA, CDR2 SQIVND, per germline (reference sequence). The CDR3 bases are TGTGCCAGTAGTATACTAGGGGGTTATCAGCCCCAGCATTTT. This sequence encodes CASSILGGYQPQHF.

The chain combines TRBV2 with TRBJ2-4; no reliable D call. Germline CDR1 reads SNHLY; CDR2 reads FYNNEI. Trimming cost V 1 base and J 15 bases, with 16 bases left between them. CDR3 size: 13 residues. As DNA, the CDR3 is TGTGCCAGCAGTGAAGGTAGCCGGCCATGGGTGTACTTC. It codes for CASSEGSRPWVYF. The variable domain in full, with the rest retrieved from reference TRBV2 and TRBJ2-4, is EPEVTQTPSHQVTQMGQEVILRCVPISNHLYFYWYRQILGQKVEFLVSFYNNEISEKSEIFDDQFSVERPDGSNFTLKIRSTKLEDSAMYFCASSEGSRPWVYFGAGTRLSVL.

The chain recombines TRBV5-4 with TRBJ2-1; D ambiguous. CDR3 length: 17 residues. The V gene lost 0 bases and the J gene lost 1 base, with 14 bases spanning the gap. The V gene's germline CDR1 is SGHNT and CDR2 YYREEE (reference sequence). The CDR3 DNA reads as TGTGCCAGCAGCTTGGATGGCACGACTGGTTCCTACAATGAGCAGTTCTTC. As protein: CASSLDGTTGSYNEQFF.

The chain uses TRBV14 and TRBJ2-1, with 11 nucleotides matching TRBD2. Unmatched junction bases numbered 2, after V lost 1 base and J lost 6 bases. Germline CDR1 is SGHDN and CDR2 is FVKESK. CDR3 length equals 15 residues. CDR3 sequence: CASSQVGLAGNEQFF. The DNA of the CDR3 is TGTGCCAGCAGCCAAGTCGGACTAGCGGGCAATGAGCAGTTCTTC.

The chain is built from TRBV5-1 and TRBJ2-1; 9 bases are shared with TRBD2. Trimming at V came to 3 bases and at J to 6 bases, leaving 10 bases not matched to a gene. Germline CDR1 and CDR2: SGHRS and YFSETQ. This CDR3 is built from 16 residues. The CDR3 DNA reads TGCGCCAGCAGCTCCTTCAGACTAGCGGAGAGCAATGAGCAGTTCTTC. Translation: CASSSFRLAESNEQFF.

CDR3 DNA sequence: TGTGCCAGCAGCGTAGCGGGGTCAAACACCGGGGAGCTGTTTTTT. As protein: CASSVAGSNTGELFF. The rearrangement joins TRBV9 to TRBJ2-2; D may be TRBD2 (5 bases). From germline, CDR1 is SGDLS and CDR2 YYNGEE. The ends were cut back, 0 bases at V and 2 bases at J, with 8 bases in the middle. This CDR3 contains 15 residues.

The V call is TRBV2, the J call TRBJ1-2; unclear D gene. Trimming left V 4 bases short and J 4 bases short, with 10 bases between. CDR1 is SNHLY and CDR2 is FYNNEI in the germline V gene. The CDR3 consists of 13 residues. CDR3 sequence (DNA): TGTGCCAGCAGTGTGCCTGAGGGCTATGGCTACACCTTC. It yields the protein CASSVPEGYGYTF.

In its sample, this clone was seen once. The chain links TRBV6-5 to TRBJ2-1; D may be TRBD2 (7 bases). The germline V gene encodes CDR1 MNHEY and CDR2 SVGAGI. This CDR3 has 15 amino acids. V was shortened by 6 bases and J by 2 bases, with 14 bases between the two germline ends. The CDR3 spells CASSLSGGPYNEQFF. CDR3 DNA: TGTGCCAGCAGCCTCTCCGGGGGGCCCTACAATGAGCAGTTCTTC.

The rearrangement uses TRBV10-3 and TRBJ1-5; TRBD1 agrees at 12 bases. The CDR3 loop spans 15 amino acids. V gave up 6 bases and J gave up 7 bases; unmatched junction bases: 7. Germline lookup yields CDR1 ENHRY and CDR2 SYGVKD. DNA for the CDR3: TGTGCCATCAGGGGACAGGGGGCTCCCGGGCAGCCCCAGCATTTT. Translating it yields CAIRGQGAPGQPQHF.

The chain uses TRBV4-1 and TRBJ2-5; 8 nucleotides agree with TRBD2. Trimming took 1 base from V and 5 from J; bases not matched to a gene: 12. Germline-derived CDR1 and CDR2 are MGHRA and YSYEKL. This CDR3 region has 17 residues. The CDR3 nucleotides read TGCGCCAGCAGCCAAGTTCAAGGGTTGTCTAGCGGGGAGACCCAGTACTTC. This codes for CASSQVQGLSSGETQYF.

This clone was found once. V gene TRBV6-4 combines with J gene TRBJ2-1; 10 bases align to TRBD2. CDR1 and CDR2 (germline): MRHNA, SNTAGT. Trimming at V came to 2 bases and at J to 2 bases, leaving 0 bases not matched to a gene. CDR3 size: 15 residues. CDR3 sequence: CASSDSGRAYNEQFF. In DNA, the CDR3 is TGTGCCAGCAGTGACAGCGGGAGGGCCTACAATGAGCAGTTCTTC.

Concerning this clone itself: The same CDR3 also results from other DNA sequences found in this sample. The chain combines TRBV18 with TRBJ1-2; a possible D gene is TRBD1 (6 bases). The CDR3 is 14 residues long. The V gene's germline CDR1 is KGHSH and CDR2 LQKENI. Deletions cut 3 bases from V and 4 bases from J, with 12 bases between. CDR3 loop: CASSPAGAVYGYTF. The CDR3 DNA follows: TGTGCCAGCTCACCGGCGGGGGCCGTCTATGGCTACACCTTC.

There are a few counts of this clone. The V call is TRBV30, the J call TRBJ2-2; TRBD2 might be the D (6 bases). The CDR3 consists of 12 residues. Trimming stripped 4 bases from V and 6 bases from J, with 9 bases between. Per the germline V gene, CDR1 is GTSNPN and CDR2 is SVGIG (reference sequence). The CDR3 loop is CAWKAGPGELFF. CDR3 sequence (DNA): TGTGCCTGGAAGGCGGGACCCGGGGAGCTGTTTTTT.

The chain joins TRBV28 to TRBJ1-5; 9 bases fit TRBD1. Germline CDR1 is MDHEN and CDR2 is SYDVKM. This CDR3 is built from 14 residues. J gave up 7 bases and V 5 bases, and 6 bases lay outside the gene matches. CDR3 loop: CASSGTGLVQPQHF. CDR3 nucleotide sequence: TGTGCCAGCAGTGGGACAGGGCTCGTCCAGCCCCAGCATTTT.

This sequence joins TRBV28 and TRBJ2-3, with D perhaps TRBD1 (5 bases). Trimming removed 2 bases at V and 6 bases at J, with 15 bases between. The CDR3 covers 15 residues. Germline V gene data show CDR1 as MDHEN and CDR2 as SYDVKM. The CDR3 bases are TGTGCCAGCAGTTTACTAGACGGCAAGGGGGATACGCAGTATTTT. It is translated as CASSLLDGKGDTQYF. Using reference TRBV28 and TRBJ2-3 for the parts outside the CDR3, the full variable domain is DVKVTQSSRYLVKRTGEKVFLECVQDMDHENMFWYRQDPGLGLRLIYFSYDVKMKEKGDIPEGYSVSREKKERFSLILESASTNQTSMYLCASSLLDGKGDTQYFGPGTRLTVL.

The chain is built from TRBV19 and TRBJ1-4; D not resolved. This CDR3 is built from 13 residues. V was clipped by 1 base and J by 7 bases, with 7 bases between them. Germline V CDR1 and CDR2: LNHDA, SQIVND (reference sequence). CDR3 amino acids: CASSIGYSEKLFF. The CDR3 DNA follows: TGTGCCAGTAGTATAGGCTACTCTGAAAAACTGTTTTTT.

This rearrangement joins TRBV18 to TRBJ1-5; no clear D. The CDR3 length is 12 residues. The V end was cut by 3 bases, the J end by 5 bases, with 5 bases between. Per germline, CDR1 KGHSH and CDR2 LQKENI. DNA of the CDR3: TGTGCCAGCTCACCCTCGGATCAGCCCCAGCATTTT. This gives the protein CASSPSDQPQHF.

The CDR3 DNA follows: TGTGCCAGCAGCCAACAGGGTAATAGATCACCCCTCCACTTT. Residues: CASSQQGNRSPLHF. This sequence joins TRBV2 and TRBJ1-6; the D gene is possibly TRBD1 (6 bases). The CDR3 totals 14 residues. Germline V gene sequence: CDR1 SNHLY, CDR2 FYNNEI. The V end lost 6 bases, the J end lost 10 bases, and 16 bases lay between the germline ends.

As concerns this clone: Sequence at one end of the junction differs from germline and may be a read error. The rearrangement uses TRBV2 and TRBJ2-3, with D perhaps matching TRBD1 (5 bases). CDR1 and CDR2 from the germline V gene are SNHLY and FYNNEI. The CDR3 runs to 12 residues. CDR3 loop: CASSPNPRRGVF. The CDR3 DNA is TGTGCCAGCAGCCCAAACCCCAGAAGGGGCGTTTTT.

This clone occurred once. This chain joins TRBV5-1 and TRBJ1-2, with TRBD1 matching over 7 bases. The trim removed 3 bases at V and 6 bases at J, leaving 5 bases unmatched. This CDR3 has 13 amino acids. CDR1 and CDR2 from the germline V gene are SGHRS and YFSETQ. The CDR3 spells CASSWDRSDGYTF. The CDR3 DNA sequence: TGCGCCAGCAGCTGGGACAGAAGTGATGGCTACACCTTC.

The chain is built from TRBV18 and TRBJ1-4, with D tentatively TRBD1 (6 bases). The CDR3 sequence is 14 residues long. CDR1 KGHSH and CDR2 LQKENI come from the germline V gene. V lost 5 bases and J lost 4, with 11 bases in between. The CDR3, as DNA: TGTGCCAGCTCATCAGGGGCCGATAATGAAAAACTGTTTTTT. It is translated as CASSSGADNEKLFF.

V usage is TRBV5-6 and J usage is TRBJ2-7; 12 bases agree with TRBD2. The V gene's germline CDR1 is SGHDT and CDR2 YYEEEE. V shed 0 bases and J 5 bases; nucleotides not matched to a gene: 12. The length of the CDR3 is 18 residues. The CDR3 bases are TGTGCCAGCAGCTTGGCCAAGCTAGCGGGAGGGCCAATGAACGAGCAGTACTTC. Its protein product is CASSLAKLAGGPMNEQYF.

This chain connects TRBV6-5 to TRBJ1-6, with a tentative D call TRBD1 (6 bases). Germline loops: CDR1 MNHEY, CDR2 SVGAGI. V lost 4 bases, J lost 10 bases, and 11 bases lay in between. This CDR3 spans 13 amino acids. CDR3 bases: TGTGCCAGCAGTTCCTGGACAGAATCACCCCTCCACTTT. It specifies CASSSWTESPLHF.

This rearrangement joins TRBV10-3 to TRBJ2-5, with a weak D call TRBD2 (5 bases). The CDR3 consists of 14 residues. Germline CDR1 is ENHRY and CDR2 is SYGVKD. The V and J ends lost 3 bases and 5 bases respectively, with 13 bases between them. CDR3 DNA sequence: TGTGCCATCAGTGATCCCGGACTCGGGGAGACCCAGTACTTC. This sequence encodes CAISDPGLGETQYF.